Below, 31 T cell receptor beta chains from the same sample are listed, as sequenced in a study of CD4+ T cells in melanoma. Profiled with immunoSEQ multiplex PCR; TCRdb holds only in-frame clones, not every one. Of around 13,000 clones in the sample, approximately 62% were seen once. Sequencing was carried out using cells from a culture (not recorded whether cultured in vitro). The receptors stem from a human donor with melanoma.

The rearrangement links TRBV10-3 to TRBJ1-6; tentative D call: TRBD1 (6 bases). Per germline, CDR1 ENHRY and CDR2 SYGVKD. The CDR3 length is 13 residues. V was clipped by 10 bases and J by 6 bases, with 13 bases between them. The CDR3 coding sequence is TGTGCCACCAGGGGACTAATTAATTCACCCCTCCACTTT. Translating gives CATRGLINSPLHF.

This clone has just a few counts. The chain is built from TRBV28 and TRBJ2-1; D gene ambiguous. CDR3 length: 14 amino acids. V lost 4 bases and J lost 7, with 14 bases in between. From germline, CDR1 is MDHEN and CDR2 SYDVKM. CDR3 nucleotide sequence: TGTGCCAGCAGTTCCCGGAAGGGTCGGAATGAGCAGTTCTTC. This codes for CASSSRKGRNEQFF.

The chain is built from TRBV5-6 and TRBJ2-7; 7 bases map to TRBD2. Losses at the gene ends were 2 bases for V and 0 bases for J; bases not matched to a gene: 5. The CDR3 runs 15 residues. Germline values: CDR1 SGHDT, CDR2 YYEEEE. CDR3 region: CASSFLAGRSYEQYF. The CDR3 DNA follows: TGTGCCAGCAGCTTTTTAGCGGGTCGCTCCTACGAGCAGTACTTC. The whole variable domain, remainder taken from reference TRBV5-6 and TRBJ2-7, is DAGVTQSPTHLIKTRGQQVTLRCSPKSGHDTVSWYQQALGQGPQFIFQYYEEEERQRGNFPDRFSGHQFPNYSSELNVNALLLGDSALYLCASSFLAGRSYEQYFGPGTRLTVT.

The rearrangement uses TRBV18 and TRBJ1-5; weak D call: TRBD1 (5 bases). This CDR3 contains 16 residues. Germline lookup yields CDR1 KGHSH and CDR2 LQKENI. The ends were cut back, 2 bases at V and 9 bases at J, with 20 bases in the middle. The CDR3 DNA is TGTGCCAGCTCACCATCGACCGGGGGGACCCAATTGCCCCAGCATTTT. This encodes CASSPSTGGTQLPQHF.

The chain carries TRBV29-1 and TRBJ1-6, with 7 bases fitting TRBD1. CDR1 and CDR2 (germline): SQVTM, ANQGSEA. This CDR3 region has 14 residues. Trimming cost V 6 bases and J 7 bases; bases outside gene matches: 9. CDR3 nucleotide sequence: TGCAGCGTCCGTAAACAGGGGACAAATTCACCCCTCCACTTT. This gives the protein CSVRKQGTNSPLHF. The full variable domain, its missing parts supplied by reference TRBV29-1 and TRBJ1-6, is SAVISQKPSRDICQRGTSLTIQCQVDSQVTMMFWYRQQPGQSLTLIATANQGSEATYESGFVIDKFPISRPNLTFSTLTVSNMSPEDSSIYLCSVRKQGTNSPLHFGNGTRLTVT.

The J gene is TRBJ1-4, the V gene TRBV4-2; D unresolved. V shed 5 bases and J shed 2 bases, with 12 bases lying between them. The CDR3 runs to 15 residues. Germline V lookup: CDR1 LGHNA, CDR2 YNFKEQ. CDR3 loop: CASSLKTLTNEKLFF. The CDR3 nucleotides read TGTGCCAGCAGCTTGAAGACACTGACTAATGAAAAACTGTTTTTT.

The V and J genes are TRBV7-2 and TRBJ2-5; D is possibly TRBD2 (6 bases). V was shortened by 7 bases and J by 5 bases, with 17 bases between the two germline ends. The germline V gene has CDR1 SGHTA and CDR2 FQGNSA. CDR3 size: 14 residues. Here the CDR3 reads CASTRMGAGETQYF. The CDR3 DNA sequence: TGTGCCAGCACCAGAATGGGCGCGGGGGAGACCCAGTACTTC.

The chain uses TRBV2 and TRBJ2-7; 7 bases are a match to TRBD2. The CDR3 has 13 residues. V shed 8 bases, J shed 3 bases, and the junction held 7 bases outside the gene matches. The germline V gene encodes CDR1 SNHLY and CDR2 FYNNEI. The CDR3 loop reads CASLSGGRYEQYF. As DNA, the CDR3 is TGTGCCAGCCTATCGGGGGGACGCTACGAGCAGTACTTC.

This clone came up a few times. The J gene is TRBJ2-5, the V gene TRBV5-4, with D hard to call. The V end lost 0 bases, the J end lost 2 bases, and 11 bases lay between the germline ends. Looked up from germline, CDR1 is SGHNT and CDR2 is YYREEE (reference sequence). This CDR3 is 15 amino acids long. The CDR3 reads CASSLGPLVQETQYF. CDR3 nucleotides: TGTGCCAGCAGCTTGGGCCCGCTAGTTCAAGAGACCCAGTACTTC.

This chain links TRBV5-4 with TRBJ1-2; D uncertain. Looked up from germline, CDR1 is SGHNT and CDR2 is YYREEE (reference sequence). CDR3 size: 14 residues. Trimming took off 7 bases at V and 4 bases at J, with 17 bases between the two ends. CDR3 coding DNA: TGTGCCAGCCGACCCCGTGCGGGGTTCTATGGCTACACCTTC. Translation gives CASRPRAGFYGYTF.

The V and J genes are TRBV9 and TRBJ2-7; D is perhaps TRBD1 (5 bases). Germline V gene sequence: CDR1 SGDLS, CDR2 YYNGEE. V lost 4 bases and J 2 bases, leaving 19 bases between the germline ends. The CDR3 length is 16 residues. CDR3 DNA: TGTGCCAGCAGCCCTCAGGGCAACCCTTATCCCTACGAGCAGTACTTC. It encodes CASSPQGNPYPYEQYF.

The chain combines TRBV7-9 with TRBJ2-2; D not certain. Trimming cost V 3 bases and J 4 bases, with 0 bases left between them. In germline, CDR1 is SEHNR, CDR2 FQNEAQ (reference sequence). The CDR3 runs to 11 residues. As DNA, the CDR3 is TGTGCCAGCAGCTTCACCGGGGAGCTGTTTTTT. This translates into CASSFTGELFF.

The chain combines TRBV12-5 with TRBJ1-5; 9 positions agree with TRBD1. This CDR3 is 16 amino acids long. With V trimmed by 2 bases and J by 8 bases, 10 bases remained unmatched. Looked up from germline, CDR1 is LGHNT and CDR2 is FRNRAP. The CDR3 sequence is CASGLTWDRDVKPQHF. The CDR3 DNA follows: TGTGCTAGTGGTTTGACCTGGGACAGGGATGTCAAGCCCCAGCATTTT.

The chain links TRBV5-1 to TRBJ1-1; the D gene is possibly TRBD1 (6 bases). The length of the CDR3 is 14 residues. The V and J ends lost 0 bases and 1 base respectively, with 7 bases between them. CDR1 and CDR2 from the germline V gene are SGHRS and YFSETQ. CDR3 nucleotide sequence: TGCGCCAGCAGCTTGGAGGGACAGAACACTGAAGCTTTCTTT. Translated: CASSLEGQNTEAFF.

The chain links TRBV7-9 to TRBJ2-7; the D gene is possibly TRBD1 (6 bases). V lost 1 base and J lost 5, with 15 bases in between. Germline V gives CDR1 SEHNR, CDR2 FQNEAQ (reference sequence). This CDR3 has 15 residues. CDR3 region: CASSLGTGLSHEQYF. The CDR3 region has the DNA TGTGCCAGCAGCTTAGGCACAGGGCTTAGCCACGAGCAGTACTTC.

The V and J genes are TRBV6-5 and TRBJ2-5, with D perhaps TRBD2 (6 bases). Looked up from germline, CDR1 is MNHEY and CDR2 is SVGAGI. V lost 4 bases and J 5 bases, leaving 11 bases between the germline ends. This CDR3 has 13 residues. CDR3 nucleotides: TGTGCCAGCAGTTTGACTAGTACGGAGACCCAGTACTTC. Translating gives CASSLTSTETQYF.

V and J are TRBV29-1 and TRBJ1-1; 7 nucleotides match TRBD1. The CDR3 is made up of 13 amino acids. After removal of 3 bases from V and 5 bases from J, the junction contained 6 bases not matched to a gene. In germline, CDR1 is SQVTM, CDR2 ANQGSEA. CDR3: CSVDWAGGTEAFF. The DNA for the CDR3 is TGCAGCGTTGATTGGGCAGGGGGAACTGAAGCTTTCTTT.

This clone was observed a handful of times. The chain links TRBV14 to TRBJ2-7; D not certain. V lost 0 bases and J lost 2, with 8 bases in between. CDR3 length: 14 amino acids. The V gene's germline CDR1 is SGHDN and CDR2 FVKESK. In DNA form, the CDR3 reads TGTGCCAGCAGCCAAGACTCCGTTCCCTACGAGCAGTACTTC. Amino acid sequence: CASSQDSVPYEQYF.

The chain recombines TRBV11-2 with TRBJ1-2; D gene uncertain. Trimming cost V 6 bases and J 0 bases, with 14 bases left between them. The germline CDR1 and CDR2 sequences are SGHAT and FQNNGV. This CDR3 comprises 15 residues. CDR3 loop: CASRQTGTTNYGYTF. The CDR3 DNA reads as TGTGCCAGCAGGCAAACGGGAACAACTAACTATGGCTACACCTTC. The whole variable domain, filled in from reference TRBV11-2 and TRBJ1-2, reads EAGVAQSPRYKIIEKRQSVAFWCNPISGHATLYWYQQILGQGPKLLIQFQNNGVVDDSQLPKDRFSAERLKGVDSTLKIQPAKLEDSAVYLCASRQTGTTNYGYTFGSGTRLTVV.

The chain joins TRBV9 to TRBJ2-2; 7 nucleotides line up with TRBD2. Germline loops: CDR1 SGDLS, CDR2 YYNGEE. This CDR3 is built from 16 residues. V gave up 0 bases and J gave up 1 base; unmatched junction bases: 3. This chain's CDR3 is CASSVEPGGNTGELFF. In DNA, the CDR3 is TGTGCCAGCAGCGTAGAACCGGGGGGGAACACCGGGGAGCTGTTTTTT.

This clone was seen more than once but under ten times. The J gene is TRBJ1-5, the V gene TRBV2; weak D call: TRBD1 (6 bases). Germline V gene lookup returns CDR1 SNHLY and CDR2 FYNNEI. CDR3 length equals 14 residues. Trimming shortened V by 4 bases and J by 2 bases, and 9 bases separated the two germline ends. CDR3 residues: CASSARGGNQPQHF. Here the CDR3 DNA reads TGTGCCAGCAGTGCCAGGGGAGGCAATCAGCCCCAGCATTTT.

V gene TRBV6-1 combines with J gene TRBJ2-7; maybe TRBD2 (5 bases). The CDR3 contains 15 residues. With 4 bases removed from V and 5 bases from J, the gap between germline ends came to 18 bases. Germline V gene data show CDR1 as MNHNS and CDR2 as SASEGT. The CDR3 loop reads CASSATSGIFDEQYF. In DNA, the CDR3 is TGTGCCAGCAGTGCGACCTCGGGGATCTTCGACGAGCAGTACTTC.

Only one count was recorded for this clone. The genes are TRBV19 and TRBJ1-4; D gene ambiguous. CDR1 is LNHDA and CDR2 is SQIVND in the germline V gene (reference sequence). CDR3 length: 15 amino acids. Trimming removed 6 bases at V and 0 bases at J, with 11 bases between. The CDR3 protein is CASSDTGATNEKLFF. The CDR3, as DNA: TGTGCCAGTAGCGATACCGGTGCAACTAATGAAAAACTGTTTTTT.

V gene TRBV30 combines with J gene TRBJ1-6; tentative D call: TRBD1 (6 bases). From germline, CDR1 is GTSNPN and CDR2 SVGIG (reference sequence). The CDR3 totals 12 residues. V shed 3 bases and J shed 10 bases, with 10 bases lying between them. This CDR3 reads CAWRTGLSPLHF. Written as DNA, the CDR3 is TGTGCCTGGAGGACAGGACTCTCACCCCTCCACTTT.

The V and J genes are TRBV2 and TRBJ1-2, with no clear D. CDR1 is SNHLY and CDR2 is FYNNEI in the germline V gene. There are 14 residues in the CDR3. The ends were cut back, 4 bases at V and 3 bases at J, with 12 bases in the middle. In DNA form, the CDR3 reads TGTGCCAGCAGTGCCGCAGGAGGGTACTATGGCTACACCTTC. Its translation is CASSAAGGYYGYTF.

The chain couples TRBV5-6 to TRBJ1-2; unclear D gene. The CDR3 sequence is 12 residues long. Germline CDR1 is SGHDT and CDR2 is YYEEEE. Deletions cut 4 bases from V and 8 bases from J, with 12 bases between. The CDR3 protein is CASSLWTAGYTF. The CDR3 nucleotides are TGTGCCAGCAGCCTATGGACTGCGGGCTACACCTTC.

The chain employs TRBV6-1 and TRBJ1-6; D may be TRBD1 (5 bases). Per germline, CDR1 MNHNS and CDR2 SASEGT. V lost 2 bases and J lost 7, with 12 bases in between. This CDR3 region has 15 residues. The CDR3 nucleotides are TGTGCCAGCAGTGAATACAGGACTCCCAATTCACCCCTCCACTTT. Protein product: CASSEYRTPNSPLHF.

V usage is TRBV10-2 and J usage is TRBJ2-1; the D is unclear. CDR3 length equals 14 residues. The germline gives CDR1 WSHSY, CDR2 SAAADI. V shed 7 bases and J shed 0 bases, with 10 bases lying between them. The chain's CDR3 is CASKKFSSYNEQFF. CDR3 DNA sequence: TGCGCCAGCAAGAAGTTTAGCTCCTACAATGAGCAGTTCTTC.

The V call is TRBV19, the J call TRBJ1-2; TRBD1 matches at 9 bases. The germline V gene has CDR1 LNHDA and CDR2 SQIVND (reference sequence). With 6 bases clipped from V and 8 bases from J, the junction kept 7 bases outside the gene matches. There are 13 residues in the CDR3. As DNA, the CDR3 is TGTGCCAGTAGCGCGGACAGGGGCGGCGGCTACACCTTC. This gives the protein CASSADRGGGYTF.

This clone was seen only a few times. The chain has TRBV6-5 and TRBJ1-4, with TRBD1 as a possible D gene (5 bases). The CDR3 runs to 15 residues. The germline V gene has CDR1 MNHEY and CDR2 SVGAGI. The V end lost 0 bases, the J end lost 2 bases, and 7 bases lay between the germline ends. Written as DNA, the CDR3 is TGTGCCAGCAGTTACTCCCGGGGCACTAATGAAAAACTGTTTTTT. Its protein is CASSYSRGTNEKLFF.

This clone was counted a few times. The rearrangement uses TRBV2 and TRBJ1-2; 7 bases line up with TRBD1. V was pared by 8 bases and J by 2 bases, with 2 bases of the junction left unmatched. The V gene's germline CDR1 is SNHLY and CDR2 FYNNEI. This CDR3 region has 12 residues. CDR3 in DNA: TGTGCCAGCCGGGACAGAAACTATGGCTACACCTTC. This translates into CASRDRNYGYTF. Full variable domain (rest looked up from reference TRBV2 and TRBJ1-2): EPEVTQTPSHQVTQMGQEVILRCVPISNHLYFYWYRQILGQKVEFLVSFYNNEISEKSEIFDDQFSVERPDGSNFTLKIRSTKLEDSAMYFCASRDRNYGYTFGSGTRLTVV.